This is a list of T cell receptor beta chains from one sample in a study of T-cell memory formation after mild COVID-19. TCRdb re-derived calls from the 5' RACE reads in MiXCR, one entry per CDR3 protein. The table lists roughly 340,000 distinct CDR3 sequences, about 20% of them singletons. Sequences were obtained from PBMCs or a T cell subset sorted from them (not recorded which). These receptors all stem from a man aged 18 to 30 who had mild COVID-19 (a few samples of this study predate the infection). Cell type and time point are not known. Both conserved end residues are part of each CDR3. Each record gives: V gene, D gene, clone size, J gene, CDR3 protein, CDR3 DNA. D genes are given only for firm matches. Clone size appears in some rows only: once, few, many, or a class for an expanded clone.

V gene: TRBV2
D gene: TRBD2
clone size: -
J gene: TRBJ2-3
CDR3 protein: CASRRGVAGGQRDTQYF
CDR3 DNA: TGTGCCAGCAGGAGAGGGGTAGCGGGGGGGCAAAGAGATACGCAGTATTTT

V gene: TRBV5-1
D gene: -
clone size: many
J gene: TRBJ2-1
CDR3 protein: CASSLAAATYNEQFF
CDR3 DNA: TGCGCCAGCAGCTTGGCCGCTGCCACCTACAATGAGCAGTTCTTC

V gene: TRBV20-1
D gene: TRBD2
clone size: -
J gene: TRBJ2-3
CDR3 protein: CSASRGGVTDTQYF
CDR3 DNA: TGCAGTGCTAGCCGGGGGGGCGTAACAGATACGCAGTATTTT

V gene: TRBV4-1
D gene: TRBD1
clone size: -
J gene: TRBJ2-5
CDR3 protein: CASSQGTGGSSRETQYF
CDR3 DNA: TGCGCCAGCAGCCAGGGGACAGGGGGGAGTTCCAGGGAGACCCAGTACTTC

V gene: TRBV20-1
D gene: TRBD2
clone size: -
J gene: TRBJ2-3
CDR3 protein: CSANGEGDTQYF
CDR3 DNA: TGCAGTGCTAACGGGGAGGGGGATACGCAGTATTTT

V gene: TRBV12-3/TRBV12-4
D gene: -
clone size: -
J gene: TRBJ2-5
CDR3 protein: CASSFPNMVGTQYF
CDR3 DNA: TGTGCCAGCAGTTTCCCTAATATGGTGGGGACCCAGTACTTC

V gene: TRBV24-1
D gene: -
clone size: few
J gene: TRBJ1-2
CDR3 protein: CATSDRDRTNYGYTF
CDR3 DNA: TGTGCCACCAGTGACCGTGACAGGACCAACTATGGCTACACCTTC

V gene: TRBV12-3/TRBV12-4
D gene: TRBD1
clone size: -
J gene: TRBJ2-2
CDR3 protein: CASSLDRVWTGELFF
CDR3 DNA: TGTGCCAGCAGTCTCGACAGGGTCTGGACCGGGGAGCTGTTTTTT

V gene: TRBV2
D gene: -
clone size: few
J gene: TRBJ2-2
CDR3 protein: CASSIAGELFF
CDR3 DNA: TGTGCCAGCAGTATTGCCGGGGAGCTGTTTTTT

V gene: TRBV25-1
D gene: TRBD1
clone size: -
J gene: TRBJ1-4
CDR3 protein: CASSEWAGGNEKLFF
CDR3 DNA: TGTGCCAGCAGTGAATGGGCAGGGGGTAATGAAAAACTGTTTTTT

V gene: TRBV11-2
D gene: -
clone size: once
J gene: TRBJ2-3
CDR3 protein: CASSSYRVRTDTQYF
CDR3 DNA: TGTGCCAGCAGCTCTTACAGGGTCAGGACAGATACGCAGTATTTT

V gene: TRBV6-5
D gene: TRBD1
clone size: -
J gene: TRBJ1-6
CDR3 protein: CASTLNRGMNSPLHF
CDR3 DNA: TGTGCCAGCACCCTAAACAGGGGGATGAATTCACCCCTCCACTTT

V gene: TRBV7-2
D gene: -
clone size: -
J gene: TRBJ2-7
CDR3 protein: CASSLDPGMSYEQYF
CDR3 DNA: TGTGCCAGCAGCCTGGACCCCGGGATGTCCTACGAGCAGTACTTC

V gene: TRBV12-3/TRBV12-4
D gene: -
clone size: -
J gene: TRBJ2-2
CDR3 protein: CASSLRGSVGELFF
CDR3 DNA: TGTGCCAGCAGTTTAAGGGGAAGTGTCGGGGAGCTGTTTTTT

V gene: TRBV20-1
D gene: TRBD2
clone size: many
J gene: TRBJ2-3
CDR3 protein: CSASPLLAAHDTQYF
CDR3 DNA: TGCAGTGCTTCTCCGCTTCTAGCGGCCCACGATACGCAGTATTTT

V gene: TRBV7-2
D gene: -
clone size: many
J gene: TRBJ2-3
CDR3 protein: CASSVGTPDTQYF
CDR3 DNA: TGTGCCAGCAGCGTAGGGACACCAGATACGCAGTATTTT

V gene: TRBV5-1
D gene: -
clone size: few
J gene: TRBJ2-3
CDR3 protein: CASSLRSPTVGGGSDTQYF
CDR3 DNA: TGCGCCAGCAGCTTGAGGTCCCCTACAGTGGGGGGAGGATCAGATACGCAGTATTTT

V gene: TRBV2
D gene: TRBD2
clone size: few
J gene: TRBJ2-5
CDR3 protein: CASRATSGVQETQYF
CDR3 DNA: TGTGCCAGCAGGGCGACTAGCGGGGTCCAAGAGACCCAGTACTTC

V gene: TRBV20-1
D gene: TRBD1
clone size: -
J gene: TRBJ1-1
CDR3 protein: CSATHPPGGSTEAFF
CDR3 DNA: TGCAGTGCCACGCACCCCCCAGGGGGGAGCACTGAAGCTTTCTTT

V gene: TRBV7-2
D gene: TRBD1
clone size: many
J gene: TRBJ1-2
CDR3 protein: CASSGQGIYGYTF
CDR3 DNA: TGTGCCAGCAGCGGACAGGGGATCTATGGCTACACCTTC

V gene: TRBV19
D gene: -
clone size: -
J gene: TRBJ1-5
CDR3 protein: CATQRRLSDQPQHF
CDR3 DNA: TGTGCCACCCAAAGGAGGCTGTCCGATCAGCCCCAGCATTTT

V gene: TRBV29-1
D gene: -
clone size: few
J gene: TRBJ1-1
CDR3 protein: CSVEDRPGPTEAFF
CDR3 DNA: TGCAGCGTTGAAGATCGGCCAGGGCCCACTGAAGCTTTCTTT

V gene: TRBV12-3/TRBV12-4
D gene: TRBD2
clone size: few
J gene: TRBJ2-1
CDR3 protein: CASSLRGGHIEQFF
CDR3 DNA: TGTGCCAGCAGTTTACGGGGGGGCCATATTGAGCAGTTCTTC

V gene: TRBV5-5
D gene: -
clone size: -
J gene: TRBJ2-3
CDR3 protein: CASSFPLVDTQYF
CDR3 DNA: TGTGCCAGCAGCTTCCCCCTAGTGGATACGCAGTATTTT

V gene: TRBV6-2/TRBV6-3
D gene: -
clone size: few
J gene: TRBJ1-3
CDR3 protein: CASSYSSGNTIYF
CDR3 DNA: TGTGCCAGCAGTTACTCCTCTGGAAACACCATATATTTT

V gene: TRBV5-1
D gene: -
clone size: -
J gene: TRBJ2-3
CDR3 protein: CASSLKGSTDTQYF
CDR3 DNA: TGCGCCAGCAGCTTGAAGGGTTCCACAGATACGCAGTATTTT

V gene: TRBV5-4
D gene: -
clone size: -
J gene: TRBJ1-6
CDR3 protein: CASSLGTLGSSPLHF
CDR3 DNA: TGTGCCAGCAGCTTGGGGACTCTCGGTTCTTCACCCCTCCACTTT

V gene: TRBV4-3
D gene: -
clone size: few
J gene: TRBJ2-2
CDR3 protein: CASSQDTRAVGGELFF
CDR3 DNA: TGCGCCAGCAGCCAAGATACCAGGGCGGTTGGCGGGGAGCTGTTTTTT

V gene: TRBV12-3/TRBV12-4
D gene: -
clone size: few
J gene: TRBJ2-7
CDR3 protein: CATSAGGGIEQYF
CDR3 DNA: TGTGCCACCTCGGCAGGAGGGGGGATCGAGCAGTACTTC

V gene: TRBV7-3
D gene: -
clone size: few
J gene: TRBJ2-2
CDR3 protein: CASSLWARHRTGELFF
CDR3 DNA: TGTGCCAGCAGCTTATGGGCCAGGCACCGGACCGGGGAGCTGTTTTTT

V gene: TRBV7-9
D gene: TRBD2
clone size: few
J gene: TRBJ2-1
CDR3 protein: CASSFSGGYSNEQFF
CDR3 DNA: TGTGCCAGCAGCTTTAGCGGGGGCTACTCAAATGAGCAGTTCTTC

V gene: TRBV12-3/TRBV12-4
D gene: -
clone size: few
J gene: TRBJ1-1
CDR3 protein: CASLQMGYGTEAFF
CDR3 DNA: TGTGCCAGCCTTCAAATGGGGTATGGAACTGAAGCTTTCTTT

V gene: TRBV20-1
D gene: -
clone size: -
J gene: TRBJ2-4
CDR3 protein: CSATNPGLVNIQYF
CDR3 DNA: TGCAGTGCTACGAATCCGGGACTGGTAAACATTCAGTACTTC

V gene: TRBV7-9
D gene: TRBD2
clone size: few
J gene: TRBJ2-5
CDR3 protein: CASSLRASGGRETQYF
CDR3 DNA: TGTGCCAGCAGCTTACGTGCTAGCGGGGGCCGAGAGACCCAGTACTTC

V gene: TRBV27
D gene: TRBD1
clone size: -
J gene: TRBJ1-5
CDR3 protein: CASSMTGSPQPQHF
CDR3 DNA: TGTGCCAGCAGCATGACAGGGTCCCCTCAGCCCCAGCATTTT

V gene: TRBV14
D gene: -
clone size: many
J gene: TRBJ1-1
CDR3 protein: CASSPIQGPTEAFF
CDR3 DNA: TGTGCCAGCAGCCCAATCCAGGGGCCCACTGAAGCTTTCTTT

V gene: TRBV5-1
D gene: -
clone size: -
J gene: TRBJ2-7
CDR3 protein: CASSLTSWGSEQYF
CDR3 DNA: TGCGCCAGCAGCTTGACATCGTGGGGGAGCGAGCAGTACTTC

V gene: TRBV14
D gene: TRBD1
clone size: -
J gene: TRBJ1-6
CDR3 protein: CASSPRGEASNSPLHF
CDR3 DNA: TGTGCCAGCAGCCCCAGGGGGGAGGCGTCTAATTCACCCCTCCACTTT

V gene: TRBV28
D gene: -
clone size: -
J gene: TRBJ2-7
CDR3 protein: CASSLSGVFPSDEQYF
CDR3 DNA: TGTGCCAGCAGTTTGTCGGGGGTGTTCCCTTCCGACGAGCAGTACTTC

V gene: TRBV2
D gene: TRBD2
clone size: -
J gene: TRBJ2-7
CDR3 protein: CASSPTSGFNEQYF
CDR3 DNA: TGTGCCAGCAGTCCGACTAGCGGGTTTAACGAGCAGTACTTC

V gene: TRBV20-1
D gene: -
clone size: once
J gene: TRBJ1-4
CDR3 protein: CSARGRRLFF
CDR3 DNA: TGCAGTGCTAGGGGACGTCGGCTGTTTTTT

V gene: TRBV12-3/TRBV12-4
D gene: -
clone size: few
J gene: TRBJ2-1
CDR3 protein: CASSLRGPKQFF
CDR3 DNA: TGTGCCAGCAGTTTACGGGGGCCTAAGCAGTTCTTC

V gene: TRBV24-1
D gene: -
clone size: few
J gene: TRBJ2-2
CDR3 protein: CATSDPSNTAGELFF
CDR3 DNA: TGTGCCACCAGTGATCCTTCTAACACCGCCGGGGAGCTGTTTTTT

V gene: TRBV6-5
D gene: -
clone size: -
J gene: TRBJ2-1
CDR3 protein: CASNPQGLGNEQFF
CDR3 DNA: TGTGCCAGCAACCCCCAGGGGCTAGGAAATGAGCAGTTCTTC

V gene: TRBV7-8
D gene: -
clone size: many
J gene: TRBJ2-3
CDR3 protein: CASSREYTDTQYF
CDR3 DNA: TGTGCCAGCAGCCGAGAATACACAGATACGCAGTATTTT

V gene: TRBV18
D gene: TRBD1
clone size: -
J gene: TRBJ1-2
CDR3 protein: CASSPGTGPNYGYTF
CDR3 DNA: TGTGCCAGCTCGCCCGGGACAGGACCAAACTATGGCTACACCTTC

V gene: TRBV28
D gene: -
clone size: -
J gene: TRBJ2-6
CDR3 protein: CASSSPPGDSGANVLTF
CDR3 DNA: TGTGCCAGCAGTTCGCCCCCAGGAGACTCTGGGGCCAACGTCCTGACTTTC